Given below is one TCR beta chain in context. Its recognized antigen is unknown. No much larger clonotype is one base removed from it; base qualities were not supplied. The CDR3 runs 14 residues from the cysteine to the phenylalanine. Here the CDR3 DNA is all that survives: 42 bases in frame from base 1. For CDR1 and CDR2, the germline V gene lists ENHRY and SYGVKD. At the junction V is shortened by 5 bases and J by 3 bases; bases outside the gene matches: 5. The source of the sample is a study of identifying expanded T cells in peripheral blood (dated by TCRdb to between 2018 and 2021). With regard to the full study: Technical replicates were generated by sequencing separate aliquots of the same genomic DNA pool, and four replicates were compared pairwise.

TCRbeta CDR3 regions were profiled by bias-controlled multiplex PCR amplification of genomic DNA with the immunoSEQ Assay. The published analysis was carried out like this. The absolute abundance of each unique TCRbeta CDR3 region was quantified after sequences were collapsed and filtered. Differential abundance was assessed using a binomial (Fisher-equivalent) model and a beta-binomial model in which time-dependent variance fitted from healthy donors was added. Any clone with fewer than 5 combined templates was excluded, and a clone was called differentially abundant if its Benjamini-Hochberg FDR was below 0.01. Beta-binomial variance was modeled as a function of total template count across the two samples using the form v = (b*log(k)+a)^2. The table was pulled from immuneACCESS by TCRdb, which kept in-frame rearrangements only. Such tables lose some clones; where checked, under half of the loss comes from unresolved V genes, and the rest has no known cause. D and trimming were read from the DNA, whereas the V and J calls and clone size are those reported in that table. The sample table holds approximately 130,000 clones, of which roughly 80% were seen once. Clones ranked in the top ten supply 3.3% of the sample.

General findings and caveats noted by the study authors: Around 1.3 differentially abundant clones were flagged by the binomial model between technical replicates, whereas about 15 and 18 were flagged over roughly two weeks and four weeks, respectively. The authors expected biological variance in healthy repertoires might increase further over much longer intervals such as months to years. Across all healthy-donor time intervals, the beta-binomial model significantly cut both the number of clones called differentially abundant and the false-positive rate. For all healthy donors, the variance in clone template counts between roughly 2-week samples rose significantly as total template count increased.

No immune events, such as infections, were documented for the healthy donors during the collection period. Healthy-donor blood repertoires served as a training cohort to calibrate time-dependent variance in a beta-binomial model of T-cell clone differential abundance. There were some ten healthy donors in the training cohort, of whom 3 were female and 7 were male. The donors were between roughly 25 and 70 years old, with an average age of 43 years. Whole blood was collected from each healthy donor at three time points spaced two to three weeks apart and obtained from a commercial supplier. For immunosequencing, genomic DNA was extracted from whole blood that had not been sorted.

Here the chain combines TRBV10-3 and TRBJ1-1; TRBD1 agrees with 8 junctional bases. The sequencing input was blood. The source is a person aged 18-70 years in good health. In nucleotides, the sequence is TGTGCCATCAGTTTGGACAGGGTGTACACTGAAGCTTTCTTT. This gives the protein CAISLDRVYTEAFF.